A single sample gave rise to the 21 T cell receptor beta chains below, sequenced in a study of blood T cell repertoires in COVID-19. TCRdb keeps only in-frame clones here, not all; method: immunoSEQ multiplex PCR. The sample lists around 95,000 clones; roughly 88% were seen once. The material sequenced was peripheral blood. Receptors were obtained from a human donor in a cohort sampled during active COVID-19.

The chain is built from TRBV28 and TRBJ2-7; 8 positions agree with TRBD1. V dropped 10 bases and J dropped 6; count of bases not matched to a gene: 14. CDR1 is MDHEN, CDR2 SYDVKM, per germline. The CDR3 is 14 residues long. CDR3 sequence reads: CATLKDRENGEQYF. The CDR3 DNA reads as TGTGCCACCCTCAAGGACAGGGAAAATGGCGAGCAGTACTTC.

This clone has a single count. This CDR3 reads CASSPQASGSSYEQYF. The CDR3 bases are TGTGCCAGCTCACCACAGGCTAGCGGGAGCTCCTACGAGCAGTACTTC. The gene calls are TRBV18 and TRBJ2-7, with 10 bases that match TRBD2. The J segment lost 0 bases and the V segment lost 1 base, leaving 3 bases of the junction unmatched. Germline lookup yields CDR1 KGHSH and CDR2 LQKENI. The CDR3 has 16 residues.

V and J are TRBV1 and TRBJ1-4. TRBV1 is labeled a pseudogene. The length of the CDR3 is 16 residues. CDR3 protein: CTSSQDHPGWNEKLFF. For the CDR3, the DNA is TGCACCAGCAGCCAAGATCACCCGGGATGGAATGAAAAACTGTTTTTT.

The rearrangement joins TRBV7-8 to TRBJ1-2, with D possibly being TRBD1 (6 bases). Germline CDR1 and CDR2: SGHVS and FQNEAQ. The CDR3 spans 17 residues. With 5 bases removed from V and 4 bases from J, the gap between germline ends came to 23 bases. CDR3 in DNA: TGTGCCAGCAGCCCATACAGGGTACCACCATCGGGCTATGGCTACACCTTC. Encoded protein: CASSPYRVPPSGYGYTF.

The CDR3 region is CASRQGLNTGELFF. The DNA for the CDR3 is TGTGCCAGCCGCCAGGGGCTGAACACCGGGGAGCTGTTTTTT. This chain joins TRBV6-5 and TRBJ2-2; possible D gene TRBD1, 6 bases. The CDR3 sequence is 14 residues long. Looked up from germline, CDR1 is MNHEY and CDR2 is SVGAGI. Trimming shortened V by 8 bases and J by 1 base, and 11 bases separated the two germline ends.

The rearrangement uses TRBV5-4 and TRBJ2-1; 10 bases map to TRBD2. After removal of 0 bases from V and 1 base from J, the junction contained 7 bases not matched to a gene. The CDR3 has 18 amino acids. Germline assignment: CDR1 SGHNT and CDR2 YYREEE (reference sequence). For the CDR3, the DNA is TGTGCCAGCAGCTTGGCCAGGGCTAGCGGGAGTTCCTACAATGAGCAGTTCTTC. It encodes CASSLARASGSSYNEQFF.

This chain connects TRBV2 to TRBJ1-1; 7 bases line up with TRBD1. The V segment lost 8 bases and the J segment 2 bases; nucleotides outside the gene matches: 8. Germline V lookup: CDR1 SNHLY, CDR2 FYNNEI. The CDR3 covers 14 residues. The CDR3 protein is CASFRTGANTEAFF. The CDR3, as DNA: TGTGCCAGCTTCCGGACAGGAGCCAACACTGAAGCTTTCTTT.

The chain links TRBV6-5 to TRBJ2-4; TRBD1 aligns across 7 bases. V trimming: 2 bases; J trimming: 9 bases; junction bases outside the gene matches: 7. Germline CDR1 is MNHEY and CDR2 is SVGAGI. The CDR3 length is 14 residues. The CDR3 here is CASSYGAGGSIQYF. The CDR3 DNA follows: TGTGCCAGCAGTTACGGTGCAGGGGGTAGCATTCAGTACTTC.

This rearrangement joins TRBV19 to TRBJ1-5, with D hard to call. Germline V gene data show CDR1 as LNHDA and CDR2 as SQIVND (reference sequence). The CDR3 has 14 amino acids. Trimming stripped 7 bases from V and 8 bases from J, with 18 bases between. CDR3 sequence: CASTLWAGGEPQHF. In DNA form, the CDR3 reads TGTGCCAGTACCCTATGGGCAGGCGGGGAGCCCCAGCATTTT.

This CDR3 reads CASSAPRGLAGEGYIQYF. DNA of the CDR3: TGTGCCAGCAGCGCCCCGCGGGGACTAGCGGGAGAAGGGTACATTCAGTACTTC. The chain has TRBV5-6 and TRBJ2-4; 14 positions agree with TRBD2. Germline trimming cut 4 bases from V and 8 bases from J; bases unmatched to any gene: 14. The length of the CDR3 is 18 residues. Looked up from germline, CDR1 is SGHDT and CDR2 is YYEEEE. Combining the CDR3 with reference TRBV5-6 and TRBJ2-4 gives the whole variable domain DAGVTQSPTHLIKTRGQQVTLRCSPKSGHDTVSWYQQALGQGPQFIFQYYEEEERQRGNFPDRFSGHQFPNYSSELNVNALLLGDSALYLCASSAPRGLAGEGYIQYFGAGTRLSVL.

This chain joins TRBV27 and TRBJ2-1; 9 bases match TRBD1. The CDR3 is 16 amino acids. The germline gives CDR1 MNHEY, CDR2 SMNVEV (reference sequence). V dropped 6 bases and J dropped 8; count of bases not matched to a gene: 14. The CDR3 nucleotides read TGTGCCAGCAGGCAAACCGGGACAGGGAGATTCCATGAGCAGTTCTTC. Residues: CASRQTGTGRFHEQFF.

The chain couples TRBV28 to TRBJ1-6; 7 bases are a match to TRBD1. After removal of 3 bases from V and 7 bases from J, the junction contained 6 bases not matched to a gene. The CDR3 sequence is 15 residues long. Germline CDR1 and CDR2: MDHEN and SYDVKM. CDR3 protein: CASSFTGAGNSPLHF. DNA for the CDR3: TGTGCCAGCAGTTTCACAGGGGCTGGGAATTCACCCCTCCACTTT.

The rearrangement links TRBV10-3 to TRBJ2-7, with TRBD2 identical over 12 bases. The CDR3 runs 14 residues. In germline, CDR1 is ENHRY, CDR2 SYGVKD. V lost 4 bases and J lost 3; bases outside the gene matches: 1. The DNA for the CDR3 is TGTGCCATCAGTGCTAGCGGGAGGGACTACGAGCAGTACTTC. The encoded protein is CAISASGRDYEQYF.

The rearrangement uses TRBV5-6 and TRBJ2-1; TRBD2 matches at 14 bases. The CDR3 has 17 residues. Trimming cost V 0 bases and J 6 bases; bases outside gene matches: 5. Germline CDR1 and CDR2: SGHDT and YYEEEE. This CDR3 reads CASSLVTSGRGGNEQFF. The CDR3 DNA sequence: TGTGCCAGCAGCTTGGTGACTAGCGGGAGGGGGGGCAATGAGCAGTTCTTC.

This sequence joins TRBV11-2 and TRBJ2-1; D is perhaps TRBD2 (5 bases). V shed 3 bases and J shed 3 bases, with 15 bases lying between them. Germline CDR1 SGHAT, CDR2 FQNNGV. The CDR3 runs to 16 residues. CDR3 DNA sequence: TGTGCCAGCAGCTTGGTTGGGAGCGGAAACTACAATGAGCAGTTCTTC. This codes for CASSLVGSGNYNEQFF.

J is TRBJ2-3 and V is TRBV28; no clear D. The CDR3 loop spans 15 amino acids. Trimming shortened V by 5 bases and J by 2 bases, and 14 bases separated the two germline ends. In germline, CDR1 is MDHEN, CDR2 SYDVKM. CDR3 sequence reads: CASSPSLPATDTQYF. CDR3 nucleotide sequence: TGTGCCAGCAGTCCCAGTTTGCCTGCCACAGATACGCAGTATTTT.

V is TRBV5-4 and J is TRBJ2-2; 13 nucleotides agree with TRBD2. With V trimmed by 4 bases and J by 5 bases, 8 bases remained unmatched. The CDR3 runs 17 residues. The germline CDR1 and CDR2 sequences are SGHNT and YYREEE (reference sequence). The CDR3, as DNA: TGTGCCAGCAGCCCGCCCCGGACTAGCGGGAGAACCGGGGAGCTGTTTTTT. Protein sequence: CASSPPRTSGRTGELFF.

The rearrangement links TRBV25-1 to TRBJ2-3; possible D gene TRBD1, 5 bases. V was pared by 5 bases and J by 3 bases, with 9 bases between. Germline CDR1 and CDR2: MGHDK and SYGVNS. The CDR3 has 13 amino acids. CDR3 in amino acids: CASSWAGTDTQYF. The CDR3 nucleotides are TGTGCCAGCAGTTGGGCAGGGACAGATACGCAGTATTTT.

The CDR3 loop is CASSTSTGTAHEKLFF. CDR3 DNA sequence: TGTGCCAGCAGCACCTCAACAGGGACCGCGCATGAAAAACTGTTTTTT. The chain recombines TRBV7-6 with TRBJ1-4; D perhaps matches TRBD1 (6 bases). The CDR3 contains 16 residues. V was pared by 5 bases and J by 6 bases, with 19 bases between. Germline V gene lookup returns CDR1 SGHVS and CDR2 FNYEAQ.

As DNA, the CDR3 is TGTGCCAGCAGCCAAGTCGGTGATGAGCAGTTCTTC. It is translated as CASSQVGDEQFF. The rearrangement links TRBV3-1 (or the pseudogene TRBV3-2) to TRBJ2-1, with D hard to call. The length of the CDR3 is 12 residues. Germline V gene sequence: CDR1 LGHDT, CDR2 YNNKEL (reference sequence). Between the trimmed V and J ends, which lost 1 base and 8 bases, there was a span of 6 bases.

The V and J genes are TRBV11-2 and TRBJ2-1; 7 bases agree with TRBD1. The germline V gene has CDR1 SGHAT and CDR2 FQNNGV. The CDR3 is made up of 13 amino acids. With V trimmed by 6 bases and J by 6 bases, 5 bases remained unmatched. The CDR3, as DNA: TGTGCCAGCAGACCCCAGGGGGTCAATGAGCAGTTCTTC. Translating gives CASRPQGVNEQFF.